These T cell receptor beta chains were read from a single sample in a study of T cells in Graves' hyperthyroidism and ophthalmopathy. TCRdb itself ran the multiplex PCR reads through MiXCR, one entry per CDR3 protein. This sample has fewer than 45,000 distinct CDR3 sequences, with around 50% found just once. The sequenced material came from blood. These receptors were obtained from a woman aged 50 to 60 with Graves' hyperthyroidism that later progressed to Graves' ophthalmopathy. The CDR3 runs from the conserved cysteine through the conserved F or W. The D gene is left open where the match is weak. Size is omitted from some rows. Given values are once, few, many or a class for expanded clones.

DNA: TGTGCCAGCAGCGCACATAAGACTAGCGGGAGCACTGAAGCTTTCTTT; CDR3: CASSAHKTSGSTEAFF; D: .; V: TRBV7-2; size: .; J: TRBJ1-1
DNA: TGCAGCGTTGATTACCGACAGGGAGCGCAGTATTTT; CDR3: CSVDYRQGAQYF; D: TRBD1; V: TRBV29-1; size: .; J: TRBJ2-3
DNA: TGTGCCACCAGTGGGACTAGCGTGAGCTCCTACGAGCAGTACTTC; CDR3: CATSGTSVSSYEQYF; D: TRBD2; V: TRBV24-1; size: .; J: TRBJ2-7
DNA: TGTGCCAGCAGCCGTTACAGGGGGCTGGATGGCTACACCTTC; CDR3: CASSRYRGLDGYTF; D: TRBD1; V: TRBV7-8; size: .; J: TRBJ1-2
DNA: TGTGCCAGCAGCTCGACGACCAGCGGGAAGTTAGATACGCAGTATTTT; CDR3: CASSSTTSGKLDTQYF; D: TRBD2; V: TRBV7-3; size: many; J: TRBJ2-3
DNA: TGCAGTGCTAGAAGTGGGGGGAATCAGCCCCAGCATTTT; CDR3: CSARSGGNQPQHF; D: .; V: TRBV20-1; size: many; J: TRBJ1-5
DNA: TGTGCCACCAGTGATGCCGGGACTAGCGGGAGAGATACGCAGTATTTT; CDR3: CATSDAGTSGRDTQYF; D: TRBD2; V: TRBV24-1; size: .; J: TRBJ2-3
DNA: TGTGCCAGCAGCCATTGGGGGAGAAGCTCCTACAATGAGCAGTTCTTC; CDR3: CASSHWGRSSYNEQFF; D: .; V: TRBV3-1; size: many; J: TRBJ2-1
DNA: TGTGCCAGCAGCTTGTTGGGAGCGGAGACCCAGTACTTC; CDR3: CASSLLGAETQYF; D: .; V: TRBV5-6; size: .; J: TRBJ2-5
DNA: TGTGCCAGCAGTCCATCCCAGGACACTGAAGCTTTCTTT; CDR3: CASSPSQDTEAFF; D: .; V: TRBV12-3/TRBV12-4; size: .; J: TRBJ1-1
DNA: TGCGCCAGCAGCACAGGACAGGGGCGCGAGACCCAGTACTTC; CDR3: CASSTGQGRETQYF; D: TRBD1; V: TRBV5-1; size: .; J: TRBJ2-5
DNA: TGCAGTGCTAGCAGCTCGGGACTAGCGGGAGGGAATGAGCAGTTCTTC; CDR3: CSASSSGLAGGNEQFF; D: TRBD2; V: TRBV20-1; size: .; J: TRBJ2-1
DNA: TGCGCCAGCAGCTTGGGGACAGGGACGGGGAACACTGAAGCTTTCTTT; CDR3: CASSLGTGTGNTEAFF; D: TRBD1; V: TRBV5-1; size: many; J: TRBJ1-1
DNA: TGTGCCTGGAGTGTAGGGGGGGCCGAGACCCAGTACTTC; CDR3: CAWSVGGAETQYF; D: .; V: TRBV30; size: many; J: TRBJ2-5
DNA: TGTGCCACCAGTGTCCCTTTTAGAGTGGCTATATTCTTATGTGCTAACTATGGCTACACCTTC; CDR3: CATSVPFRVAIFLCANYGYTF; D: .; V: TRBV24-1; size: .; J: TRBJ1-2
DNA: TGTGCCAGTAGATGGGCCATCATCACCTATGGCTACACCTTC; CDR3: CASRWAIITYGYTF; D: .; V: TRBV19; size: .; J: TRBJ1-2